The entry below gives a single T cell receptor beta chain sequence along with its context. This clone was observed a single time. The antigen it recognizes is unknown. No base-level quality is on record; no much larger clone is a single base apart. Relative to germline, V is missing 4 bases and J is missing 1 base, with 7 bases of the junction outside any gene match. The CDR3 runs 15 amino acids, cysteine and phenylalanine included. The CDR3 DNA has 45 bases and is translated from base 1. Based on the germline V gene, the CDR1 and CDR2 sequences are SGHRS and YFSETQ. Using the deep immunoSEQ assay, multiplex PCR amplified TCR CDR3 regions from genomic DNA. Genomic DNA extracted from each cell subset was distributed evenly over all wells of several immunoSEQ 96-well plates, and each plate served as one replicate. For sorted subsets, each replicate PCR was loaded with approximately 200 ng genomic DNA, equivalent to 30,000 or so T cell genomes. Purified libraries were quantified with a Qubit 3.0 fluorometer, sized on a Bioanalyzer 2100, and re-quantified with the KAPA Library Quantification kit. Every immunoSEQ 96-well plate was sequenced on a separate single-read 150-cycle Illumina NextSeq 550 flow cell. On the authors' methods: The immunoSEQ output contained only junctional sequences without quality scores, so filtering could not match that applied to full-length reads. Sequences were annotated with PyIR, a Python wrapper for IgBLAST v1.9, and V/J genes and CDR3 were assigned using IMGT germline references. Reads were removed for weak V/J assignments (E-value above 1e-6), missing CDR3, stop codons, out-of-frame junctions, or ambiguous translated residues. V3J clonotypes were defined by identical inferred V gene, J gene, and CDR3 amino acid sequence. The percentage overlap between two repertoires was calculated by dividing the number of shared unique clonotypes by the size of the smaller repertoire. RTK rarefaction, the Chao1 estimator, and Recon v2.1 estimates of unobserved clonotypes were used to assess repertoire richness. OLGA was used to compute generation probabilities for all TCRbeta clonotypes that the gDNA method yielded from a few donors. Entries here come from immuneACCESS through TCRdb and include only in-frame sequences with V and J called. Some clones fail to appear in such tables; in the studies checked, an unresolved V gene covers under half of the shortfall, and the cause of the remainder is unknown. The DNA was the basis for D and trimming; V, J and clone size are from that table. This sample comprises about 1 million clones, around 76% of them detected only once. The ten top clones hold approximately 1.5% of the sample.

Healthy HIV-negative adults with no recently reported acute infections or vaccinations were included as donors. Every donor was a Caucasian adult living in Nashville, Tennessee, USA. Magnetic negative selection was used to enrich CD4+ T cells, after which naive cells were positively selected on CD45RA and the negative fraction became the memory subset. Blood was obtained by leukapheresis, after which PBMCs were separated by Ficoll-Histopaque density gradient centrifugation and cryopreserved in liquid nitrogen vapor phase. Analytical flow cytometry was used to check the purity and quantity of each magnetically sorted T cell population. Genomic DNA was isolated from every sorted fraction and measured by UV absorbance on a Nanodrop 2000c. This entry comes from a study of shared clonotypes between healthy human individuals (TCRdb year 2020). Broadly, across the study: The cohort comprised two women and a few men aged 18 to 49 years. For each donor, CD4 naive and CD4 memory were each given three plates, CD8 naive was given two plates, and CD8 memory was given one plate. Libraries were prepared and TCR repertoires were sequenced by different laboratories using diverse techniques, in order to increase sequencing depth and limit assay-specific biases. Between about 0.85 and 9.5 billion PBMCs per donor were obtained by leukapheresis. Blood TCR repertoires of about five healthy adults were deeply sequenced to estimate repertoire size and the extent of clonotype sharing between individuals.

General study outcomes and caveats: Sampling was restricted to blood, and TCR repertoires in tissue are likely to differ from TCR repertoires in blood. Rarefaction of sorted-subset datasets indicated incomplete sequencing despite the large sequencing depth. Clonotypes shared by all four sorted-subset donors showed higher generation probabilities than non-shared clonotypes. Across four donors, about 5% of naive CD4, roughly 3.5% of naive CD8, under 2.5% of memory CD4, and approximately 0.4% of memory CD8 clonotypes were shared. Pairwise subsampling led to the expectation that sequencing depth would affect the degree of clonotype sharing among donors. Naive subsets generally had larger estimated clonotype richness than memory subsets did. The small number of donors limited the genetic and exposure-history diversity represented.

The specimen sequenced was memory CD4+ T cells sorted from blood. The cell subset or site label for this specimen denotes: CD45RA-negative fraction. This sequence uses TRBV5-1 and TRBJ1-1, with 7 bases aligning to TRBD1. The clonotype comes from a man younger than 35 in good health. The CDR3 region reads CASSRRTGENTEAFF. The nucleotides are TGCGCCAGCAGCAGAAGGACAGGAGAGAACACTGAAGCTTTCTTT.